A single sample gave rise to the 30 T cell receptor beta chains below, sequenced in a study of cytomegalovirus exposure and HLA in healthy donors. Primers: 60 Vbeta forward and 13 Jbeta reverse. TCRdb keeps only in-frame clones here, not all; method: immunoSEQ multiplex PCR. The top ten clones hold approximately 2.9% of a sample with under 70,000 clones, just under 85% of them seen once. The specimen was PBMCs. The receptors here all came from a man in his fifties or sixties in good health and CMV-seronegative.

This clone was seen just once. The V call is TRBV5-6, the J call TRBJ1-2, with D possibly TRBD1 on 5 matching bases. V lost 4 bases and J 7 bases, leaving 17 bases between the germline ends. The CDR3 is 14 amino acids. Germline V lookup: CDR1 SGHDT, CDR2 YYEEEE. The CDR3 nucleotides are TGTGCCAGCAGCCTTGGAGGGCAGGGTGGTGGCTACACCTTC. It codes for CASSLGGQGGGYTF.

The CDR3 reads CASSSRDRGGVNTEAFF. In DNA, the CDR3 is TGTGCCAGCAGCTCCCGGGACAGGGGAGGGGTTAACACTGAAGCTTTCTTT. The rearrangement joins TRBV11-3 to TRBJ1-1, with TRBD1 matching over 10 bases. The CDR3 extends over 17 amino acids. Germline V gene data show CDR1 as SGHNT and CDR2 as YENEEA. The V gene end was trimmed by 4 bases and the J gene end by 2 bases; junction bases not matched to a gene: 10.

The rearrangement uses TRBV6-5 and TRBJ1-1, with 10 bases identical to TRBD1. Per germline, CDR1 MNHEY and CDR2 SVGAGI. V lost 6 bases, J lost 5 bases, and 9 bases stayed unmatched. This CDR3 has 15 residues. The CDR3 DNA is TGTGCCAGCAGGGCGAGACAGGGGGCGCGAACTGAAGCTTTCTTT. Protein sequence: CASRARQGARTEAFF.

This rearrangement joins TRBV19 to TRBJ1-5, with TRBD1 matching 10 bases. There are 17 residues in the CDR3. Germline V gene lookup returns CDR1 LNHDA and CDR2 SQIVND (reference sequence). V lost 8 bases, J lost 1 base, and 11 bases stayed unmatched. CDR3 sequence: CASDAGQGFVSNQPQHF. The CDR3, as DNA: TGTGCCAGTGACGCGGGACAGGGGTTTGTCAGCAATCAGCCCCAGCATTTT.

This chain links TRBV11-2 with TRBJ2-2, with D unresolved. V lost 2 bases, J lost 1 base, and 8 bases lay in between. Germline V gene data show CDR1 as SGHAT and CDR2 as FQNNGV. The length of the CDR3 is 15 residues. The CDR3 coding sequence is TGTGCCAGCAGCTTAAGTCCAGGGAACACCGGGGAGCTGTTTTTT. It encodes CASSLSPGNTGELFF.

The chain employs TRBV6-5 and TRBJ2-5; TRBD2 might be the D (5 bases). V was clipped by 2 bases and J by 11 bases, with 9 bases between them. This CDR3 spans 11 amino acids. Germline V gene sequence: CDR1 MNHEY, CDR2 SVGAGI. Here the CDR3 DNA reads TGTGCCAGCAGTTACGACGGGGAGCAGTACTTC. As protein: CASSYDGEQYF.

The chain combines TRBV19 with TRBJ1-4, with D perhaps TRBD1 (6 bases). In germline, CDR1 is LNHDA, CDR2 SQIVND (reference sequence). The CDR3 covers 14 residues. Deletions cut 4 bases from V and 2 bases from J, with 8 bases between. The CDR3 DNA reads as TGTGCCAGTAGTAACAGGGAGACTAATGAAAAACTGTTTTTT. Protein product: CASSNRETNEKLFF.

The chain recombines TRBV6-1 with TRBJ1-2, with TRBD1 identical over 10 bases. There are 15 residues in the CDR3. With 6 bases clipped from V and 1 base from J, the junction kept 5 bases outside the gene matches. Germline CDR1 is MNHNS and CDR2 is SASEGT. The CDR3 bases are TGTGCCAGCAGGGGGACAGGGGAGCATAACTATGGCTACACCTTC. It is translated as CASRGTGEHNYGYTF.

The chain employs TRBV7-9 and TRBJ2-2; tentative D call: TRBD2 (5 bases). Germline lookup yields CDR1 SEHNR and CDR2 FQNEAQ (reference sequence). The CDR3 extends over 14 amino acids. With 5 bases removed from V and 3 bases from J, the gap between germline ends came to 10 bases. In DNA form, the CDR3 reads TGTGCCAGCAGCCCTTCCGGGGACACCGGGGAGCTGTTTTTT. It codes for CASSPSGDTGELFF.

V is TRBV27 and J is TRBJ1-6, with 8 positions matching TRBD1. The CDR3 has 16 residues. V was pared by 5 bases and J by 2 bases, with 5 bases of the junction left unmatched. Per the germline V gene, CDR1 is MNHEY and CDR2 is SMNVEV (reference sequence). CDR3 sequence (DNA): TGTGCCAGCAGTCTTACAGGGGGACCCTATAATTCACCCCTCCACTTT. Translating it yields CASSLTGGPYNSPLHF.

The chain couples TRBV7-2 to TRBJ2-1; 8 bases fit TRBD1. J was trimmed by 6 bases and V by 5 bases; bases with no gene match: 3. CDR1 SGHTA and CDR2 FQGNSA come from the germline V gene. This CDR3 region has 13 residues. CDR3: CASSPDRVNEQFF. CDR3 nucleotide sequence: TGTGCCAGCAGCCCGGACAGGGTCAATGAGCAGTTCTTC. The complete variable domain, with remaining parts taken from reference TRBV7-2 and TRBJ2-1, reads GAGVSQSPSNKVTEKGKDVELRCDPISGHTALYWYRQSLGQGLEFLIYFQGNSAPDKSGLPSDRFSAERTGGSVSTLTIQRTQQEDSAVYLCASSPDRVNEQFFGPGTRLTVL.

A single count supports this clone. The CDR3 is CASSTGQGGNQPQHF. The CDR3 DNA is TGTGCCAGCAGTACCGGACAGGGTGGCAATCAGCCCCAGCATTTT. J is TRBJ1-5 and V is TRBV6-1, with TRBD1 matching over 8 bases. The CDR3 extends over 15 amino acids. Germline CDR1 and CDR2: MNHNS and SASEGT. Trimming took 5 bases from V and 2 from J; bases not matched to a gene: 5.

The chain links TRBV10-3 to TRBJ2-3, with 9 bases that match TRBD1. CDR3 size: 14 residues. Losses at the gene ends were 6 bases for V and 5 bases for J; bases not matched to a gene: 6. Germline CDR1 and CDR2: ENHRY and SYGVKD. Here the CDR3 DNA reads TGTGCCATCAGCACAGGGGGCCCACAAGATACGCAGTATTTT. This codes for CAISTGGPQDTQYF.

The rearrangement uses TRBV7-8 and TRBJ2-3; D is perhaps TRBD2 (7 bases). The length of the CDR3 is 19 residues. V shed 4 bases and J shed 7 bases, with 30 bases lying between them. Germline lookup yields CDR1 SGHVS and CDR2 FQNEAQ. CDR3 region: CASSSHPGVAGAPGNTQYF. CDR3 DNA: TGTGCCAGCAGCTCCCATCCGGGCGTGGCGGGGGCCCCAGGGAATACGCAGTATTTT.

For the CDR3, the DNA is TGTGCCAGCAGAAGGAACAGTGCCTACGAGCAGTACTTC. It encodes CASRRNSAYEQYF. This chain connects TRBV2 to TRBJ2-7; D uncertain. This CDR3 region has 13 residues. V lost 6 bases and J lost 2, with 11 bases in between. CDR1 is SNHLY and CDR2 is FYNNEI in the germline V gene. The full variable domain, in which reference TRBV2 and TRBJ2-7 provide the parts outside the CDR3, is EPEVTQTPSHQVTQMGQEVILRCVPISNHLYFYWYRQILGQKVEFLVSFYNNEISEKSEIFDDQFSVERPDGSNFTLKIRSTKLEDSAMYFCASRRNSAYEQYFGPGTRLTVT.

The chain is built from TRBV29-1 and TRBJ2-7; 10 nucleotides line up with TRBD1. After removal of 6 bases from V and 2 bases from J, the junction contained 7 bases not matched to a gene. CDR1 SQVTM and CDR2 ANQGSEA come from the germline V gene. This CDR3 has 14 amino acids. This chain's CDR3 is CSVLPGQGTYEQYF. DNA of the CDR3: TGCAGCGTACTACCGGGACAGGGGACCTACGAGCAGTACTTC.

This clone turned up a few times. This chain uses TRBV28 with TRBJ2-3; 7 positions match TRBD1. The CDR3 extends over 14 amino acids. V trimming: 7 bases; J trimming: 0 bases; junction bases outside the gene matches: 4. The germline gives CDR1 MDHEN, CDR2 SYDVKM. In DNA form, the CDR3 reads TGTGCCAGCACCGACAGGGCTAGCACAGATACGCAGTATTTT. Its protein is CASTDRASTDTQYF.

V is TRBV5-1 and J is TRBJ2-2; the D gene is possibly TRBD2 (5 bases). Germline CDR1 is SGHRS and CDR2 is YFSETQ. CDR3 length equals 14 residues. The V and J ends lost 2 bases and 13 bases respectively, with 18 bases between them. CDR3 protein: CASSFFGSAGGLFF. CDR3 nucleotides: TGCGCCAGCAGCTTTTTCGGATCGGCCGGAGGGCTGTTTTTT.

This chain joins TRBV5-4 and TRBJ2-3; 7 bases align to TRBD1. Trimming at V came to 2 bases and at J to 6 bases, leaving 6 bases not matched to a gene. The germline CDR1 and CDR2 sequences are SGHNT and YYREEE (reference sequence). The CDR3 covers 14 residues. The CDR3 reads CASSLRGGGDTQYF. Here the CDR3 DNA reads TGTGCCAGCAGCTTACGAGGGGGCGGGGATACGCAGTATTTT.

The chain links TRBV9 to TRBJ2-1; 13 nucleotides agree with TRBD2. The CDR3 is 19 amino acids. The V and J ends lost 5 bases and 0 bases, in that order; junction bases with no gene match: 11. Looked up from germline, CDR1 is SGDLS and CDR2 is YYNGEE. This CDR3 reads CASSKTGTSGASSYNEQFF. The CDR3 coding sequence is TGTGCCAGCAGTAAAACCGGGACTAGCGGGGCGAGCTCCTACAATGAGCAGTTCTTC.

The chain's CDR3 is CASRDSPSTPQHF. CDR3 DNA sequence: TGTGCCAGCCGGGATTCCCCCTCCACGCCCCAGCATTTT. The J gene is TRBJ1-5, the V gene TRBV6-6, with D hard to call. V shed 8 bases and J shed 9 bases, with 17 bases lying between them. In germline, CDR1 is MNHNY, CDR2 SVGAGI (reference sequence). The CDR3 contains 13 residues.

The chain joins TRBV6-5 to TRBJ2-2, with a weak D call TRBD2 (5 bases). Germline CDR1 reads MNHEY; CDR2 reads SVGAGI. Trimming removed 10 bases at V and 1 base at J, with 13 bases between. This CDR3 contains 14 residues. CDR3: CATSRGLNTGELFF. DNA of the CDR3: TGTGCCACATCAAGAGGGCTGAACACCGGGGAGCTGTTTTTT.

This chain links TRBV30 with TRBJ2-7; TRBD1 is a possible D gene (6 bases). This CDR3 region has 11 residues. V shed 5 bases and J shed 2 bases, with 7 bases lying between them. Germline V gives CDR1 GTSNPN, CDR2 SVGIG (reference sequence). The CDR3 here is CAWGTTYEQYF. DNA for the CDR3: TGTGCCTGGGGGACAACCTACGAGCAGTACTTC.

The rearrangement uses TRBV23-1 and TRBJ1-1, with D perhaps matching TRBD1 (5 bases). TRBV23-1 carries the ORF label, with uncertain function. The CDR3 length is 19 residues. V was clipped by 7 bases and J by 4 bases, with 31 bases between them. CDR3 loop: CASTPPPSVAGLQFTEAFF. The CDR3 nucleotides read TGCGCCAGCACCCCTCCACCATCCGTGGCAGGGCTTCAGTTCACTGAAGCTTTCTTT.

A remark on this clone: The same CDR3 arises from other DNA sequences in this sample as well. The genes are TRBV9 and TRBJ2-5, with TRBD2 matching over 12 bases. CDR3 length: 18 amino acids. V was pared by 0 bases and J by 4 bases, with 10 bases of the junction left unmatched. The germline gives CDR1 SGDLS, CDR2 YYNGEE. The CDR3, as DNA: TGTGCCAGCAGCGTAGGTTTGACTAGCGGGGGCCGGGGAGAGACCCAGTACTTC. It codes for CASSVGLTSGGRGETQYF.

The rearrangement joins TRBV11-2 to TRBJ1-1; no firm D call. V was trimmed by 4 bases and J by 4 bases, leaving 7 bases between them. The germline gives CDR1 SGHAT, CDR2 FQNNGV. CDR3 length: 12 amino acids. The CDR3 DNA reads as TGTGCCAGCAGCTCTGTCGTCACTGAAGCTTTCTTT. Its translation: CASSSVVTEAFF.

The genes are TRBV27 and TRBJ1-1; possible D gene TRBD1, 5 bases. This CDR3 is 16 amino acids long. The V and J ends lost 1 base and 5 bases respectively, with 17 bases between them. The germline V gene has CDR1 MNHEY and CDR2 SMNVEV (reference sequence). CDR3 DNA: TGTGCCAGCAGTTTATTGTACCAGGGAGGGCAGACTGAAGCTTTCTTT. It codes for CASSLLYQGGQTEAFF.

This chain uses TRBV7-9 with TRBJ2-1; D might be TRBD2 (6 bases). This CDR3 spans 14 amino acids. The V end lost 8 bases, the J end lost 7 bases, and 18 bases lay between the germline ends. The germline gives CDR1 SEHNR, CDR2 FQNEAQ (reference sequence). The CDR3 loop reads CASGRAGSGNEQFF. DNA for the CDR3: TGTGCCAGCGGGCGGGCGGGGTCGGGAAATGAGCAGTTCTTC.

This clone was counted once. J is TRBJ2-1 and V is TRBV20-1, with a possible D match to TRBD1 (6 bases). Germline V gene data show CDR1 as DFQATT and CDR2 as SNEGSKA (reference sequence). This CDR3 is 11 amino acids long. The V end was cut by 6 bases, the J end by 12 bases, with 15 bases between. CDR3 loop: CSAFDRKGQFF. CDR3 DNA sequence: TGCAGTGCCTTTGACAGGAAGGGGCAGTTCTTC.

Written as DNA, the CDR3 is TGTGCCAGCAGTGAACGCCGAACTCAACAGCCCCAGCATTTT. It yields the protein CASSERRTQQPQHF. The genes are TRBV2 and TRBJ1-5; D not certain. V was shortened by 2 bases and J by 7 bases, with 12 bases between the two germline ends. The V gene's germline CDR1 is SNHLY and CDR2 FYNNEI. This CDR3 spans 14 amino acids.